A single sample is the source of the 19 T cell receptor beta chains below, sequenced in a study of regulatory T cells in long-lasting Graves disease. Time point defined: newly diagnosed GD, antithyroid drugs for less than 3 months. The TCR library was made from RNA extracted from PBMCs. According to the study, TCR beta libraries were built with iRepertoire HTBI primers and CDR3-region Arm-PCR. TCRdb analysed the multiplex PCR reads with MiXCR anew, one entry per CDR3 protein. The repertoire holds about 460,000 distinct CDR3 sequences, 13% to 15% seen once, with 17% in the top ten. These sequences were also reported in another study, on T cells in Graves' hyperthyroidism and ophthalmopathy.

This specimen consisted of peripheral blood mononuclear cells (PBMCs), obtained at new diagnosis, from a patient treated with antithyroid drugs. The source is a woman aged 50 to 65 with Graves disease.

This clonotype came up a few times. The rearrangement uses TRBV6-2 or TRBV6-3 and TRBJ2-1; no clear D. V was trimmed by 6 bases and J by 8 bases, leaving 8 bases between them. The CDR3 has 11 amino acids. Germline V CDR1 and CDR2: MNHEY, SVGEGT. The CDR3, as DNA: TGTGCCAGCAGGGTAATGGATGAGCAGTTCTTC. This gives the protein CASRVMDEQFF.

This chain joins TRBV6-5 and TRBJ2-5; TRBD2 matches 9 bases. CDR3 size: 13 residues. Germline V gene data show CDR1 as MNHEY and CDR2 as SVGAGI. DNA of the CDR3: TGTGCAGCAGTTAATCTTAGCGGGAGTTCCCAGTACTTC. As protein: CAAVNLSGSSQYF.

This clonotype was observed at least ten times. CDR3 protein: CASRGNRAGSSYNEQFF. As DNA, the CDR3 is TGTGCCAGCAGGGGTAACAGGGCCGGTAGCTCCTACAATGAGCAGTTCTTC. The gene calls are TRBV28 and TRBJ2-1; maybe TRBD1 (6 bases). Trimming removed 6 bases at V and 0 bases at J, with 18 bases between. This CDR3 has 17 residues. CDR1 MDHEN and CDR2 SYDVKM come from the germline V gene. Full variable domain (missing parts from reference TRBV28 and TRBJ2-1): DVKVTQSSRYLVKRTGEKVFLECVQDMDHENMFWYRQDPGLGLRLIYFSYDVKMKEKGDIPEGYSVSREKKERFSLILESASTNQTSMYLCASRGNRAGSSYNEQFFGPGTRLTVL.

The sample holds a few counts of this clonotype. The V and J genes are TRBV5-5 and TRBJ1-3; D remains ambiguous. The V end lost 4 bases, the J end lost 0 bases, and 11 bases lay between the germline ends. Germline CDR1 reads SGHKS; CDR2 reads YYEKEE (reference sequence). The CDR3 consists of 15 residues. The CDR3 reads CASSLSEVSGNTIYF. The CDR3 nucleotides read TGTGCCAGCAGCCTCTCAGAAGTCTCTGGAAACACCATATATTTT.

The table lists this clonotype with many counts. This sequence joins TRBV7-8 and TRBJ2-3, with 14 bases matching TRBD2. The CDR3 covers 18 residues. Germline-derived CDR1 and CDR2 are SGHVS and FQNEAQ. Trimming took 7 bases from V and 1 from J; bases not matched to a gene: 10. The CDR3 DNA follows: TGTGCCAGCACCGAGGGACTAGCGGGAGTGGCGGGCACAGATACGCAGTATTTT. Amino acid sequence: CASTEGLAGVAGTDTQYF.

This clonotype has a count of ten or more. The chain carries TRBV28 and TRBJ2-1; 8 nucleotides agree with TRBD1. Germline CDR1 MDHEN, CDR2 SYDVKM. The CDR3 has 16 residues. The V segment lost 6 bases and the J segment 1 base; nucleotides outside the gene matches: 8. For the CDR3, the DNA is TGTGCCAGCAGCAGAGACAGGGGTGGTTCCTACAATGAGCAGTTCTTC. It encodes CASSRDRGGSYNEQFF.

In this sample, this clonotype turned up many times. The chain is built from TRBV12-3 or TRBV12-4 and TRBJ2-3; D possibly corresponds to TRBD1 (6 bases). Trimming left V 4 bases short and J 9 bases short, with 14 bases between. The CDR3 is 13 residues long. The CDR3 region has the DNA TGTGCCAGCAGTTCCACGGGACAAGAAACGCAGTATTTT. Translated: CASSSTGQETQYF.

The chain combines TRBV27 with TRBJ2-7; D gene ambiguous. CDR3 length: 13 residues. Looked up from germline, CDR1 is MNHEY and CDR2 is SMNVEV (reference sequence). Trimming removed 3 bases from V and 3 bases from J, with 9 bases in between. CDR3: CASSFKAFYEQYF. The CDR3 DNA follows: TGTGCCAGCAGTTTTAAAGCCTTCTACGAGCAGTACTTC.

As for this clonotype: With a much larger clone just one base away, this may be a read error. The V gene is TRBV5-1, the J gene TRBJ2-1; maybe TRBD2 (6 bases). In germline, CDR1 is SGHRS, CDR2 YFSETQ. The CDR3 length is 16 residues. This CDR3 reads CASRLPGGTSYNEEFF. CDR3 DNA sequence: TGCGCCAGCAGGTTACCTGGCGGGACCTCCTACAATGAGGAGTTCTTC. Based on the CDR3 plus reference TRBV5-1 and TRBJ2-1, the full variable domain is KAGVTQTPRYLIKTRGQQVTLSCSPISGHRSVSWYQQTPGQGLQFLFEYFSETQRNKGNFPGRFSGRQFSNSRSEMNVSTLELGDSALYLCASRLPGGTSYNEEFFGPGTRLTVL.

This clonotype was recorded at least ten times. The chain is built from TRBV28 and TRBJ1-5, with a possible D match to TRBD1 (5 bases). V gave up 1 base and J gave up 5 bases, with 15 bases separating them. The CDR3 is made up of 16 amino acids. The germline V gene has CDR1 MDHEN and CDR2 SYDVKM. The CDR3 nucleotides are TGTGCCAGCAGTTTATCGTGGGGGACCGGGGATCAGCCCCAGCATTTT. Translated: CASSLSWGTGDQPQHF.

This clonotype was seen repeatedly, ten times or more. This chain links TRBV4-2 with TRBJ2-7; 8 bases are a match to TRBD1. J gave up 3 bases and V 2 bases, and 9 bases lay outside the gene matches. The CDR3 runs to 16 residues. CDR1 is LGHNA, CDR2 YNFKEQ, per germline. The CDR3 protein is CASSQSVDRDFYEQYF. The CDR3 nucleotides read TGTGCCAGCAGCCAAAGCGTGGACAGGGATTTCTACGAGCAGTACTTC.

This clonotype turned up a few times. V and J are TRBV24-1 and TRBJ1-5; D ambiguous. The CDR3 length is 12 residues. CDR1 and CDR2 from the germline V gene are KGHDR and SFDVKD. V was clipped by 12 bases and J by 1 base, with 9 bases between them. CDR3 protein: CALPRSNQPQHF. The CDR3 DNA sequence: TGTGCCCTACCACGGAGCAATCAGCCCCAGCATTTT.

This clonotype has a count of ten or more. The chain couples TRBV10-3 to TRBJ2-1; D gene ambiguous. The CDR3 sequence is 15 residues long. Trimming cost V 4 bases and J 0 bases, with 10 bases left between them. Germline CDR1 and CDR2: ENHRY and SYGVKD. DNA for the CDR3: TGTGCCATCAGTGGCAGCATGAGCTCCTACAATGAGCAGTTCTTC. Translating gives CAISGSMSSYNEQFF.

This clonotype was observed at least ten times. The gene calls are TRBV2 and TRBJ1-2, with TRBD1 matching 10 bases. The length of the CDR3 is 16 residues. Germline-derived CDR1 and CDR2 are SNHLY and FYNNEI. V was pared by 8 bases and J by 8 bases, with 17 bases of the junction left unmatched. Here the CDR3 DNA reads TGTGCCAGCCTCTGGGGACAGGGGAATGGTTCAGGAGGCTACACCTTC. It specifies CASLWGQGNGSGGYTF.

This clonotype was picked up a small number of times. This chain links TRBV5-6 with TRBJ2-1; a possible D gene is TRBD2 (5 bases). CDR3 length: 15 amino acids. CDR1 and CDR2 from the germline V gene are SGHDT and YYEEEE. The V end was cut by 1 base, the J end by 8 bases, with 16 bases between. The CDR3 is CASSLLGLASDEQFF. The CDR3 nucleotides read TGTGCCAGCAGCTTGCTCGGACTCGCGTCCGATGAGCAGTTCTTC.

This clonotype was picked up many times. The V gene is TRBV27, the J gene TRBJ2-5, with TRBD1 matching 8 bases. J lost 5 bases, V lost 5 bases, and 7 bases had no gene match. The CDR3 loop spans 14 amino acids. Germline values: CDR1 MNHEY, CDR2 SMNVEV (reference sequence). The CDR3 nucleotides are TGTGCCAGCAGTCTAAGGACAGGGTGGGAGACCCAGTACTTC. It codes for CASSLRTGWETQYF.

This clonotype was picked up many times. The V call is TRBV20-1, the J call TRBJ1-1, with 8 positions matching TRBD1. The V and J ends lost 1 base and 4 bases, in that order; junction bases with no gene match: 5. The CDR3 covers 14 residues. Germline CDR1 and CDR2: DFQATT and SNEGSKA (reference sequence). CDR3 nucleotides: TGCAGTGCTAGAGCCGGGACAGGCTCCACTGAAGCTTTCTTT. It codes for CSARAGTGSTEAFF.

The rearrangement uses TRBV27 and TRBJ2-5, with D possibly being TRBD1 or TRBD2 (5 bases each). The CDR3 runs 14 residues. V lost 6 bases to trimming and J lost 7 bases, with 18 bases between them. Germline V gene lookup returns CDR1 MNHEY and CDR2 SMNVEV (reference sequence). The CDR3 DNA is TGTGCCAGCAGCTCGACCGGGACCGGAACGACCCAGTACTTC. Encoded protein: CASSSTGTGTTQYF.

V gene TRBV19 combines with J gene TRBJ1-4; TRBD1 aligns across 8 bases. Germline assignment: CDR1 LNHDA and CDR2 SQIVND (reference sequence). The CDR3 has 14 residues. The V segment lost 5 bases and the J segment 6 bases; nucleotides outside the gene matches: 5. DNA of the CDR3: TGTGCCAGTAGTCGGACAGGGAGCGATGAAAAACTGTTTTTT. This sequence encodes CASSRTGSDEKLFF.